This T cell receptor beta chain comes out of a study of PD-L1 blockade in urothelial cancer. Study-level background: The study started patients on atezolizumab in the mid-2010s, giving 1,200 mg intravenously every 3 weeks. T cells were recovered from blood samples at a median of roughly 130,000.

The CDR3 loop spans 15 amino acids. V trimming: 1 base; J trimming: 0 bases; junction bases outside the gene matches: 2. Germline lookup yields CDR1 MNHNS and CDR2 SASEGT. Repertoires were generated with immunoSEQ multiplex PCR, while TCRdb's copy carries only in-frame clones and drops some. The sample lists some 30,000 clones, more than 75% occurring once. The number of samples from each patient was between 1 and 8, taken pretreatment and on-treatment. This TCR was recovered from a man aged 45-65 years with urothelial cancer. The chain couples TRBV6-1 to TRBJ1-2; 7 bases line up with TRBD1. Sequenced here: PBMCs, sampled around atezolizumab (anti-PD-L1) treatment. CDR3 region: CASSEGTGPNYGYTF. The CDR3 DNA is TGTGCCAGCAGTGAAGGGACAGGCCCTAACTATGGCTACACCTTC.